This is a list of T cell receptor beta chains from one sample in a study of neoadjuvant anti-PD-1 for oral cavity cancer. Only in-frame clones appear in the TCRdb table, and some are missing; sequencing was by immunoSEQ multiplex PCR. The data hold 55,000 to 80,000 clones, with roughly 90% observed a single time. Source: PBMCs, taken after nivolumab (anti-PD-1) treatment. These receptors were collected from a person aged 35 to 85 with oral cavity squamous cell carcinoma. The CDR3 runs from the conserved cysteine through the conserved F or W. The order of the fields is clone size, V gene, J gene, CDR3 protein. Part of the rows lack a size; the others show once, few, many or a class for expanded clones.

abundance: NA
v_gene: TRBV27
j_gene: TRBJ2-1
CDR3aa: CASSARGVVSGEQFF

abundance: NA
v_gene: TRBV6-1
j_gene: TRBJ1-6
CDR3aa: CASSGGGSPLHF

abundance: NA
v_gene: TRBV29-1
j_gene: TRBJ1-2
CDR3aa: CSVLDSFYTF

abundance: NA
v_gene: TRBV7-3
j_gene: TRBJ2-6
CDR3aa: CASSSHPGQIVTF

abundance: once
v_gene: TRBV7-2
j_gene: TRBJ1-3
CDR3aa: CASSLRSGQGRETTIYF

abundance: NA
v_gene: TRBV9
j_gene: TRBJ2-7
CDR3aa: CASSSQQGATYEQYF

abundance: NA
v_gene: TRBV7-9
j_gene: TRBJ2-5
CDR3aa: CASSLVWSFGETQYF

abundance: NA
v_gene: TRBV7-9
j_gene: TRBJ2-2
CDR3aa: CASSSSAGELFF

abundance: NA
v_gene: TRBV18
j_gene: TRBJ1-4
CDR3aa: CASSPIGATNEKLFF

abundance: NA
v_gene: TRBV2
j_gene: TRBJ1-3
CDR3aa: CASRMAGIRNTIYF

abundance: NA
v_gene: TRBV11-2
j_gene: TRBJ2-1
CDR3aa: CASSRSVGSSGSKVNEQFF

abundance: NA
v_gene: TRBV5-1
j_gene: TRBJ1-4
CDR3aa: CASSFGQGNEKLFF

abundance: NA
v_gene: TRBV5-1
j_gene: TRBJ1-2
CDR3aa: CASSSLDSHYGYTF

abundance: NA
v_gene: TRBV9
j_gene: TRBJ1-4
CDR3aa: CASSVGLGQGGEKLFF

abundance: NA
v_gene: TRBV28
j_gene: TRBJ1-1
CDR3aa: CASSLLSGIAEAFF

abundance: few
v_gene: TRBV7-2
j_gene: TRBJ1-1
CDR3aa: CASSLNSQNTEAFF

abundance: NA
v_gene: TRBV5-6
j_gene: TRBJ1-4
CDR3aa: CASSLGSTANEKLFF

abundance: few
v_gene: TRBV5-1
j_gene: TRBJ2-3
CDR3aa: CASSLGFYGGHGDTDTQYF

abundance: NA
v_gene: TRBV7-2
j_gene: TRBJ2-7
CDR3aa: CASSDYRVEGHEQYF

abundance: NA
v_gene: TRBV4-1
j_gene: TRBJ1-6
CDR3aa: CASSPGITYNSPLHF

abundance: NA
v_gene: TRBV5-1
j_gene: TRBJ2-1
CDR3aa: CASSLRAGVGNEQFF

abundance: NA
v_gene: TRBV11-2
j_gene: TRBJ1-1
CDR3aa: CASSLAAYIETFF

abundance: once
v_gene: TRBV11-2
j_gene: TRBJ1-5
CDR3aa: CASSLEGAGQPQHF

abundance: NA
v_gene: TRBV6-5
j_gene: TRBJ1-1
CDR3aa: CASRHQDRRNTEAFF

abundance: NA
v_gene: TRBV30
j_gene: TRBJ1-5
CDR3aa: CAWNRDPLAPQHF

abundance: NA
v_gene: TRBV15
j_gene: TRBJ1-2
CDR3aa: CATSSGAGGYTF

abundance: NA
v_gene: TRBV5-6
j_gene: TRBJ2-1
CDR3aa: CASSSRSGSTYNEQFF

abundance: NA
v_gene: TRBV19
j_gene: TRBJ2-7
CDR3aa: CASSPTLDSYEQYF